The rows below give T cell receptor beta chains drawn from one sample of a study of neurological immune-mediated disorders. TCRdb reprocessed the 5' RACE reads via MiXCR and lists one record per CDR3 protein. The sample lists around 42,000 distinct CDR3 sequences, around an eighth occurring once. Source material: PBMCs. The receptors derive from a man aged 25 to 40 in good health. Each CDR3 is given with its conserved first and last residue. D genes are given only for firm matches. Rows give clone size only sometimes, using once, few, many, or a class for an expanded clone.

>many|.|TRBV5-1
CASSLLPQGSTDTQYF
>many|TRBD1|TRBV24-1
CATSDLQKDRAENTGELFF
>many|.|TRBV3-1
CASSQGSDQPQHF
>many|TRBD2|TRBV10-3
CAISGTSGMTYEQYF
>many|.|TRBV12-3/TRBV12-4
CASSPNPGELFF
>once|.|TRBV20-1
CSAADSGLYNEQFF
>many|TRBD2|TRBV20-1
CSARDLGTGGEQFF
>many|.|TRBV6-1
CASSLRGGAYEQYF
>many|TRBD1|TRBV20-1
CSAQRTGQETQYF
>many|.|TRBV12-3/TRBV12-4
CASRAGTTSYNEQFF
>many|.|TRBV5-1
CASSPQVEGNTEAFF
>.|.|TRBV5-1
CASKELGLSPYEQHF
>large|.|TRBV28
CASSLGRGNTIYF
>many|.|TRBV20-1
CSATGGYSYNEQFF
>medium-sized|.|TRBV28
CASSLWGRTGEQYF
>few|.|TRBV2
CASHRDHNEKLFF
>many|.|TRBV7-8
CASSPVGVAYEQYF
>many|.|TRBV5-1
CASSLVSSSYNEQFF
>many|TRBD1|TRBV5-1
CASSLEGTGPQETQYF
>many|TRBD1|TRBV4-1
CASSRGQLLNQPQHF
>many|.|TRBV5-5
CASSFGPPGNSPLHF
>.|.|TRBV20-1
CSAPRGACAEAFF
>many|.|TRBV7-9
CASSSPGTGRQDEQFF
>many|TRBD1|TRBV5-1
CASSSGTGSETQYF
>many|.|TRBV7-2
CASSFPQTEQYF
>many|.|TRBV20-1
CSARVGRGVNYGYTF
>many|.|TRBV11-2
CASSLVTGYTYEQYF
>many|.|TRBV5-1
CASSPDGWTTTGQFF
>.|.|TRBV25-1
CASEFTGVTGGELFF
>many|.|TRBV20-1
CSAFSTGELFF
>.|TRBD1|TRBV30
CAWRGQGVTEAFF
>.|TRBD2|TRBV7-2
CASSVMGTSGRIRQETQYF
>many|.|TRBV5-1
CASSFDRSMNTEAFF
>medium-sized|.|TRBV5-1
CASSLAGDEQFF
>many|.|TRBV4-1
CASSQDPSRYNEQFF
>many|.|TRBV5-1
CASSLSAGYNAGNEQFF
>many|TRBD1|TRBV28
CASRSAGGGPQHF
>medium-sized|.|TRBV28
CASSPVQNNEQFF
>many|TRBD1|TRBV20-1
CSGGQGWNEQFF
>many|.|TRBV6-2/TRBV6-3
CASTRREQATYEQYF
>few|.|TRBV28
CASNKNGYTF
>many|TRBD2|TRBV20-1
CSAISGRARDEQFF
>many|TRBD2|TRBV7-3
CASSFGLGNYNEQFF
>many|TRBD1|TRBV29-1
CSVGDRDDYEQYF
>many|TRBD2|TRBV29-1
CSVRGPGTSGTTQYF
>many|TRBD1|TRBV29-1
CSVALPGQYSNQPQHF
>.|TRBD2|TRBV29-1
CSRLREWKQFF
>many|TRBD2|TRBV20-1
CSAEREGRKNTGELFF
>many|TRBD1|TRBV4-1
CASRQNGFVSGTGNTEAFF
>.|TRBD2|TRBV28
CASSPRWTSVETQYF
>many|.|TRBV7-9
CASSSTEYNEQFF
>many|.|TRBV19
CASSISLRSYEQYF
>many|TRBD2|TRBV7-3
CASSPSGNQETQYF
>many|.|TRBV24-1
CATSEISNTGELFF